This T cell receptor (beta chain) was documented in a study of regulatory T cells in long-lasting Graves disease. Study conclusions and caveats: TCR diversity was lower in persistent Graves' patients than in newly diagnosed ones.

Arm-PCR of CDR3 regions with iRepertoire HTBI primers generated TCR beta libraries. TCRdb re-called the multiplex PCR reads through MiXCR, storing one row per CDR3 protein. The repertoire holds about 450,000 distinct CDR3 sequences, with 14% as singletons. This clonotype appeared many times. Its antigen is unknown. Specified time point: newly diagnosed GD, antithyroid drugs for less than 3 months. RNA isolated from PBMCs was used to make the TCR library. In addition, the sample was reused for a study of T cells in Graves' hyperthyroidism and ophthalmopathy.

The sample in question was peripheral blood mononuclear cells (PBMCs), obtained at new diagnosis, from a patient treated with antithyroid drugs. This sequence was found in a woman aged 45-59 years with Graves disease.

For the CDR3, the DNA is TGTGCCAGCAGCCAAGAACAGGGAGCCTTAGATACGCAGTATTTT. It is translated as CASSQEQGALDTQYF. J is TRBJ2-3 and V is TRBV3-1, with a weak D call TRBD1 (6 bases). In germline, CDR1 is LGHDT, CDR2 YNNKEL (reference sequence). V was cut by 0 bases and J by 5 bases, with 12 bases left in between. The CDR3 is made up of 15 amino acids.